This T cell receptor beta chain was found in a study of blood T cells in healthy people across ages. Across the whole study: Every two T cells gave about one barcoded beta molecule via template switching.

The CDR3 length is 10 residues. Germline CDR1 MDHEN, CDR2 SYDVKM. V lost 6 bases, J lost 2 bases, and 1 base lay in between. Study-wide results and limits: Greater diversity and more naive CD4+ cells were seen in long-lived donors than in aged donors. Researchers deemed the diversity estimates from one million T cells underestimates.

This clonotype has at least ten counts. What it binds is unknown. Primed by a sample-barcoded 5' primer and a J-beta primer mix, a second PCR proceeded for about 7 to 11 cycles. The yield of each sample was at least 2.5 million CDR3-containing paired-end reads. One entry per CDR3 protein, called by TCRdb with MiXCR from the 5' RACE reads. Of around 970,000 distinct CDR3 sequences listed, 45% to 60% were seen once; the top ten hold over 20%. This receptor was taken from a woman aged 55-69 years in good health. V and J are TRBV28 and TRBJ2-5; D is unresolved. Specimen: blood. CDR3 sequence: CASRQETQYF. The DNA for the CDR3 is TGTGCCAGCAGACAAGAGACCCAGTACTTC.